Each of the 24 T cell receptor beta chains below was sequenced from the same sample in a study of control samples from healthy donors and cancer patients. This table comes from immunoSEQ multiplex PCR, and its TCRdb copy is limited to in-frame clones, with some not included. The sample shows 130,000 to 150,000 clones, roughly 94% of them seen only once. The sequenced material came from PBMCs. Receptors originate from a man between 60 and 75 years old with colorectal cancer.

The CDR3: CASSSTGTVTEAFF. In nucleotides, the CDR3 is TGCGCCAGCAGCTCTACCGGGACTGTGACTGAAGCTTTCTTT. This sequence joins TRBV5-1 and TRBJ1-1; possibly TRBD1 for D (5 bases). V was shortened by 3 bases and J by 5 bases, with 14 bases between the two germline ends. CDR3 length: 14 residues. Germline CDR1 reads SGHRS; CDR2 reads YFSETQ. Looking up the rest from reference TRBV5-1 and TRBJ1-1 gives the full variable domain: KAGVTQTPRYLIKTRGQQVTLSCSPISGHRSVSWYQQTPGQGLQFLFEYFSETQRNKGNFPGRFSGRQFSNSRSEMNVSTLELGDSALYLCASSSTGTVTEAFFGQGTRLTVV.

CDR3 nucleotides: TGTGCCAGCAGCCGTGGTGCGGGCAACTACGAGCAGTACTTC. It specifies CASSRGAGNYEQYF. J is TRBJ2-7 and V is TRBV5-5; possible D gene TRBD2, 5 bases. This CDR3 has 14 amino acids. Trimming left V 4 bases short and J 3 bases short, with 14 bases between. Germline V gene lookup returns CDR1 SGHKS and CDR2 YYEKEE (reference sequence).

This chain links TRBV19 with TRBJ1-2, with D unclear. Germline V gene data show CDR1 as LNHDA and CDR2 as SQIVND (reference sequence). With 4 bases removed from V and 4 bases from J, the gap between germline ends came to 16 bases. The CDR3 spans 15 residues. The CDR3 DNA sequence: TGTGCCAGTAGTAAACGGTTCGACGGTCCCTATGGCTACACCTTC. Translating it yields CASSKRFDGPYGYTF.

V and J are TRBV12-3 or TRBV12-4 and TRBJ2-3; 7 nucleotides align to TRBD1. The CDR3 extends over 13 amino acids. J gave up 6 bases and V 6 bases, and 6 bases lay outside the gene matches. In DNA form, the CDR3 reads TGTGCCAGCAGCCCACGGACAGGCGATACGCAGTATTTT. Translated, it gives CASSPRTGDTQYF.

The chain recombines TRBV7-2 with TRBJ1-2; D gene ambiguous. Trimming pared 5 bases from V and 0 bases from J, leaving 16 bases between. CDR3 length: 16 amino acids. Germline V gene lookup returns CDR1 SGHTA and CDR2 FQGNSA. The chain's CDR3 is CASSPAIMLANYGYTF. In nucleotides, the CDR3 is TGTGCCAGCAGCCCCGCCATAATGTTGGCTAACTATGGCTACACCTTC.

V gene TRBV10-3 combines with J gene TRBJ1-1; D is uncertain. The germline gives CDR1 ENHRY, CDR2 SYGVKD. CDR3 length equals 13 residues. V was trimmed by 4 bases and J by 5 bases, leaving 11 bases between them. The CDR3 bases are TGTGCCATCAGTGGCCAGTCTGGAACTGAAGCTTTCTTT. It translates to CAISGQSGTEAFF.

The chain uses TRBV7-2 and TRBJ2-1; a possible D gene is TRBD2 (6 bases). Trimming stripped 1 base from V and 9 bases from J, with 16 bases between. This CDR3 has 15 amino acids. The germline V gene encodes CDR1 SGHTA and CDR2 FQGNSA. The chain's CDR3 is CASSLEQTSSGEQFF. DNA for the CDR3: TGTGCCAGCAGCTTAGAGCAAACTAGCTCGGGTGAGCAGTTCTTC.

CDR3 in amino acids: CASSPTRDRGNQPQHF. CDR3 DNA sequence: TGTGCCAGCTCACCGACCAGGGATAGGGGCAATCAGCCCCAGCATTTT. V is TRBV18 and J is TRBJ1-5; tentatively, D is TRBD1 (5 bases). The germline V gene has CDR1 KGHSH and CDR2 LQKENI. V was clipped by 3 bases and J by 2 bases, with 14 bases between them. The CDR3 has 16 amino acids.

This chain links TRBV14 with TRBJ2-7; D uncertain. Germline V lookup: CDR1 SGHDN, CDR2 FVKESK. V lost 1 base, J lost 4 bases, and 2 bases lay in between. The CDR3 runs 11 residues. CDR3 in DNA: TGTGCCAGCAGCCAAGCGTACGAGCAGTACTTC. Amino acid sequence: CASSQAYEQYF.

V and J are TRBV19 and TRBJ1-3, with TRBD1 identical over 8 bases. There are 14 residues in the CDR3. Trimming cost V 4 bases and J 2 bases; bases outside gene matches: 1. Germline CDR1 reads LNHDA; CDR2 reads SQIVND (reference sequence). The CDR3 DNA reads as TGTGCCAGTAGTACGACAGGGGCTGGAAACACCATATATTTT. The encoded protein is CASSTTGAGNTIYF.

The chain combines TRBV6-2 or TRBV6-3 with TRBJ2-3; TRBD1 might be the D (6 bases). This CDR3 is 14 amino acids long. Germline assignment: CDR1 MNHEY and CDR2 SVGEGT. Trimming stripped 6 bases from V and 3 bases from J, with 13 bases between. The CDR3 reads CASSRDTGTDTQYF. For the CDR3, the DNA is TGTGCCAGCAGCCGGGACACCGGGACAGATACGCAGTATTTT.

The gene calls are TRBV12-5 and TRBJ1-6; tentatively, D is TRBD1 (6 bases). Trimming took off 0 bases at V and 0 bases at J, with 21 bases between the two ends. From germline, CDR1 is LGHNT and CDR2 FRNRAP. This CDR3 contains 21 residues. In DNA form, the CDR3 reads TGTGCTAGTGGTTTGGTACGAGGACAGACTCAGCTTAGCTCCTATAATTCACCCCTCCACTTT. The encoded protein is CASGLVRGQTQLSSYNSPLHF.

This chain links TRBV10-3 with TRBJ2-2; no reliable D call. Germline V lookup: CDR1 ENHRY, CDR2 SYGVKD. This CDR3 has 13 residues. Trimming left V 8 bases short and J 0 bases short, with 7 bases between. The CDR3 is CAIGGTNTGELFF. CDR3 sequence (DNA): TGTGCCATCGGCGGAACGAACACCGGGGAGCTGTTTTTT.

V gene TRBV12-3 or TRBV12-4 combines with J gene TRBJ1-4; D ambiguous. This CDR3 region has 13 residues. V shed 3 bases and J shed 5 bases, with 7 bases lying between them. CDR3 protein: CASSLWGNEKLFF. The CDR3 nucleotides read TGTGCCAGCAGTTTGTGGGGAAATGAAAAACTGTTTTTT.

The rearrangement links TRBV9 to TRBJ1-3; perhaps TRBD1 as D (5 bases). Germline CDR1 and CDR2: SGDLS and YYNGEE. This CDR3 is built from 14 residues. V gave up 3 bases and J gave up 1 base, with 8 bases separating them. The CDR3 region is CASSARTSGNTIYF. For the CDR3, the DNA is TGTGCCAGCAGCGCGCGGACATCTGGAAACACCATATATTTT.

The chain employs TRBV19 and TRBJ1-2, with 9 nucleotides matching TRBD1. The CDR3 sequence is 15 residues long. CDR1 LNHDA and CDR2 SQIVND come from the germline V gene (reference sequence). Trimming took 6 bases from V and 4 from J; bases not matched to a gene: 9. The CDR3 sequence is CASSPTGGGSYGYTF. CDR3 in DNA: TGTGCCAGTAGCCCTACAGGGGGCGGAAGCTATGGCTACACCTTC.

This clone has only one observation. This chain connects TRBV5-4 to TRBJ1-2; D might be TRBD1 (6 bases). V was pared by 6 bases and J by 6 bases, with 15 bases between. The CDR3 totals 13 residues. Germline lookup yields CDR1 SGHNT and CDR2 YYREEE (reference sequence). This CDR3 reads CASTNQGGDGYTF. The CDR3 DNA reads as TGTGCCAGCACCAATCAAGGGGGTGATGGCTACACCTTC.

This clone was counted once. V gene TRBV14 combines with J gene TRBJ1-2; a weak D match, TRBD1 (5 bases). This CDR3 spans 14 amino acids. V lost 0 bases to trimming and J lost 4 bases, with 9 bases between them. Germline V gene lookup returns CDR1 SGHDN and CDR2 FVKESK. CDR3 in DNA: TGTGCCAGCAGCCAAGAGCCAGGGAGCTATGGCTACACCTTC. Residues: CASSQEPGSYGYTF.

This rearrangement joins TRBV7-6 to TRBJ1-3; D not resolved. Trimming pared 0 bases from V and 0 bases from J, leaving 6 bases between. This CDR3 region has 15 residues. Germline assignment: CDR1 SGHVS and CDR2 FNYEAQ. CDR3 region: CASSLAGNSGNTIYF. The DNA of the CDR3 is TGTGCCAGCAGCTTAGCAGGCAACTCTGGAAACACCATATATTTT.

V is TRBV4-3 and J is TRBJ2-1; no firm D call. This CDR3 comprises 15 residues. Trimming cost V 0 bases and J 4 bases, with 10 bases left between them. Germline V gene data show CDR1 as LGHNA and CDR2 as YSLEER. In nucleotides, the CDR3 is TGCGCCAGCAGCCAAGATAGGGCCGTATACAATGAGCAGTTCTTC. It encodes CASSQDRAVYNEQFF.

DNA of the CDR3: TGTGCCAGCAGCTACCAGGGGAACACAGATACGCAGTATTTT. This encodes CASSYQGNTDTQYF. The rearrangement links TRBV7-9 to TRBJ2-3; D may be TRBD1 (6 bases). This CDR3 region has 14 residues. CDR1 and CDR2 from the germline V gene are SEHNR and FQNEAQ (reference sequence). V lost 4 bases and J 2 bases, leaving 10 bases between the germline ends.

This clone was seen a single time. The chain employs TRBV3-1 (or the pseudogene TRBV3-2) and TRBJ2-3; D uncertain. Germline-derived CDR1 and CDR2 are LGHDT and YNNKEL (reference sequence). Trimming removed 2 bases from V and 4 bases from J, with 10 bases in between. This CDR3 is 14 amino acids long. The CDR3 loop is CASSQRVGSDTQYF. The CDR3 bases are TGTGCCAGCAGCCAAAGGGTTGGTTCAGATACGCAGTATTTT.

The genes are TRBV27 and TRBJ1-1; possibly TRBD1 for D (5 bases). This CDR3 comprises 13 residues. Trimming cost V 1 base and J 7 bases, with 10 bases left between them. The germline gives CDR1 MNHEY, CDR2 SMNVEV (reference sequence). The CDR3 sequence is CASSLWRGSEAFF. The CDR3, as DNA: TGTGCCAGCAGTTTATGGCGGGGCAGTGAAGCTTTCTTT.

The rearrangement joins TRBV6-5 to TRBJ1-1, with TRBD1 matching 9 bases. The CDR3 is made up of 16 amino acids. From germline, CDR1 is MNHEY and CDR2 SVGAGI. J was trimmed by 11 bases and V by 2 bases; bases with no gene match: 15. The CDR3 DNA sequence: TGTGCCAGCAGTTACGATCCTCCGGGACAGGGAAGAGAGGCTTTCTTT. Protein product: CASSYDPPGQGREAFF.